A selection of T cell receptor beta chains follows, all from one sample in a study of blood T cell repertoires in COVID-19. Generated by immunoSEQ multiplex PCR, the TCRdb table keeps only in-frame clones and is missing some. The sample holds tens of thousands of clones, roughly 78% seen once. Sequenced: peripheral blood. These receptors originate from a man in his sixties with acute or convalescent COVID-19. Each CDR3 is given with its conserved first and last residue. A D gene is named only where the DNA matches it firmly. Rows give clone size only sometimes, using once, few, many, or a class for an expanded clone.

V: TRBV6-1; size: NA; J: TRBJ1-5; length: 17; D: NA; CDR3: CASSEVGTFLSGQPQHF; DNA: TGTGCCAGCAGTGAAGTGGGGACATTCCTCTCAGGTCAGCCCCAGCATTTT
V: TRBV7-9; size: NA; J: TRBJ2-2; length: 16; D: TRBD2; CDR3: CARPLAGGENTGELFF; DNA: TGTGCCAGGCCACTAGCGGGAGGGGAGAACACCGGGGAGCTGTTTTTT
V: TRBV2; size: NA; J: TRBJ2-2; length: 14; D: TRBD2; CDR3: CASMSGGSTGELFF; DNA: TGTGCCAGCATGTCGGGAGGATCCACCGGGGAGCTGTTTTTT
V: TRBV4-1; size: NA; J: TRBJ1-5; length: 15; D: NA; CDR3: CASSQEPGWLQPQHF; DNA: TGCGCCAGCAGCCAAGAGCCAGGGTGGCTTCAGCCCCAGCATTTT
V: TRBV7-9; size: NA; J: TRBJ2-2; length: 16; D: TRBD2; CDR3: CASSPGLAQNTGELFF; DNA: TGTGCCAGCAGCCCCGGACTAGCTCAAAACACCGGGGAGCTGTTTTTT
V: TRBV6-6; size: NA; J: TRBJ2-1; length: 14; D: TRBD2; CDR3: CASRTSGRGNEQFF; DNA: TGTGCCAGCAGAACTAGCGGGAGAGGCAATGAGCAGTTCTTC
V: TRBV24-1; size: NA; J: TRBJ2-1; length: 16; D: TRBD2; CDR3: CATSDLAGTSYNEQFF; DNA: TGTGCCACCAGTGATTTAGCGGGAACCTCCTACAATGAGCAGTTCTTC
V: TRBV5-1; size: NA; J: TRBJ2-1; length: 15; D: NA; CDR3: CASSQAPTTYNEQFF; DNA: TGCGCCAGCAGCCAAGCCCCGACAACCTACAATGAGCAGTTCTTC
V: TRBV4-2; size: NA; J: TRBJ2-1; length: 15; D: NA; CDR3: CASSPKGGEYNEQFF; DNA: TGTGCCAGCAGCCCCAAGGGCGGGGAATACAATGAGCAGTTCTTC
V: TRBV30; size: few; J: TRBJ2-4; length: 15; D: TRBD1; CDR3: CAWSYRGTSRNIQYF; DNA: TGTGCCTGGAGTTACAGGGGGACCTCGAGAAACATTCAGTACTTC
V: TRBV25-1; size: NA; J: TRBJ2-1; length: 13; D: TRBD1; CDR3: CASRRTGNNEQFF; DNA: TGTGCCAGCAGGCGGACAGGGAACAATGAGCAGTTCTTC
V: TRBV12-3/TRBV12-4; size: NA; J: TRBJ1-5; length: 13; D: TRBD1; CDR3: CASRTGRGQPQHF; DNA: TGTGCCAGCAGGACAGGGCGTGGGCAGCCCCAGCATTTT
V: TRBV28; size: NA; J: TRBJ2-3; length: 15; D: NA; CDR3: CASRSTGPYTDTQYF; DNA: TGTGCCAGCAGATCGACAGGACCCTACACAGATACGCAGTATTTT
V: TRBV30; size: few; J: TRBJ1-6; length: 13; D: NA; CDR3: CAAHRGYNSPLHF; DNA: TGTGCCGCTCACCGGGGTTATAATTCACCCCTCCACTTT
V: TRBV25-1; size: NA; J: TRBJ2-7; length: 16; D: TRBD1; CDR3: CASSPYWGQVDHEQYF; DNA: TGTGCCAGCAGCCCTTATTGGGGACAGGTAGACCACGAGCAGTACTTC
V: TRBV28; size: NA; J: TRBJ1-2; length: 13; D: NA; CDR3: CASSFYSNYGYTF; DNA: TGTGCCAGCAGTTTTTACTCTAACTATGGCTACACCTTC
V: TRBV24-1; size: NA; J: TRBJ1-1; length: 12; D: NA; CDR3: CATRGTNTEAFF; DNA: TGTGCCACCAGGGGGACAAACACTGAAGCTTTCTTT
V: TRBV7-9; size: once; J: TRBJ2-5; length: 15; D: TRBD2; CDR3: CASSPGLAVQETQYF; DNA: TGTGCCAGCAGCCCGGGACTAGCGGTCCAAGAGACCCAGTACTTC
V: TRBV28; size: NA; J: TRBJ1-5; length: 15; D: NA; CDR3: CASSLYGTQNQPQHF; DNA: TGTGCCAGCAGTTTATATGGGACACAGAATCAGCCCCAGCATTTT
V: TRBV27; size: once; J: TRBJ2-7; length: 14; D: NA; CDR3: CASSSPLKGLEQYF; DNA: TGTGCCAGCAGTTCTCCGCTAAAGGGACTCGAGCAGTACTTC
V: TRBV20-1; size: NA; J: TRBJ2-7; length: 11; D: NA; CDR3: CSLAQSYEQYF; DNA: TGCAGTTTAGCGCAGTCCTACGAGCAGTACTTC
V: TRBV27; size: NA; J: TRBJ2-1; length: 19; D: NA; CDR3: CASSLPVQEVRESYNEQFF; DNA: TGTGCCAGCAGTTTACCAGTCCAAGAAGTTAGGGAGTCCTACAATGAGCAGTTCTTC
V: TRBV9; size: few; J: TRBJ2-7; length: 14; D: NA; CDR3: CASSVEASSYEQYF; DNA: TGTGCCAGCAGCGTAGAGGCTAGCAGCTACGAGCAGTACTTC
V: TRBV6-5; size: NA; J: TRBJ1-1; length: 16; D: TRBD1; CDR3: CASSYLGTARNTEAFF; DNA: TGTGCCAGCAGTTATCTGGGGACAGCACGAAACACTGAAGCTTTCTTT
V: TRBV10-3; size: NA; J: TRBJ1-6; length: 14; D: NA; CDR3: CAISVDTNNSPLHF; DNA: TGTGCCATCAGTGTCGACACCAATAATTCACCCCTCCACTTT
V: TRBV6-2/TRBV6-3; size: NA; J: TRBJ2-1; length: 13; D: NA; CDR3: CASSSKAFSEQFF; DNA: TGTGCCAGCAGCTCTAAAGCCTTTTCTGAGCAGTTCTTC
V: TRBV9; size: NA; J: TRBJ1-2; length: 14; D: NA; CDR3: CASSVDSLSYGYTF; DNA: TGTGCCAGCAGCGTTGACAGTTTAAGCTATGGCTACACCTTC
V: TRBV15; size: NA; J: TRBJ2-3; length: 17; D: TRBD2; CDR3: CATSRRLAGEGGDTQYF; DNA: TGTGCCACCAGCAGGCGGCTAGCGGGAGAGGGTGGAGATACGCAGTATTTT
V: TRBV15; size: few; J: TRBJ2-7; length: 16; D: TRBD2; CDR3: CATSREPGLAGYEQYF; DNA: TGTGCCACCAGCCGAGAGCCGGGACTAGCAGGGTACGAGCAGTACTTC
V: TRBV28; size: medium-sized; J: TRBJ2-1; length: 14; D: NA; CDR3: CASSRQLAYNEQFF; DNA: TGTGCCAGCAGTCGGCAGCTAGCGTACAATGAGCAGTTCTTC
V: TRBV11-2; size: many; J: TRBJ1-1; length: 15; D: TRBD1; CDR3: CASSLQTGGYTEAFF; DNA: TGTGCCAGCAGCCTCCAGACAGGGGGGTACACTGAAGCTTTCTTT
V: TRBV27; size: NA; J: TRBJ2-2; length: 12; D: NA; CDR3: CASSLQTGELFF; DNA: TGTGCCAGCAGCCTACAGACCGGGGAGCTGTTTTTT
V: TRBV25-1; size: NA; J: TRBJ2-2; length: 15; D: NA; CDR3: CASSVGEPNTGELFF; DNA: TGTGCCAGCAGCGTCGGGGAGCCTAACACCGGGGAGCTGTTTTTT
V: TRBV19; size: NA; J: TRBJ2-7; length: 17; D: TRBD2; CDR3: CASSIEGPGLGLYEQYF; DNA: TGTGCCAGTAGTATAGAGGGGCCGGGACTAGGGCTCTACGAGCAGTACTTC
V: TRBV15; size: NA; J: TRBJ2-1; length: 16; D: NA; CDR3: CATSRGPGLASYEQFF; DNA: TGTGCCACCAGCAGGGGTCCCGGACTGGCCTCGTATGAGCAGTTCTTC
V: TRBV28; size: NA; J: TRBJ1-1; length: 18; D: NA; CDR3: CASSAIAATYAMNTEAFF; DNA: TGTGCCAGCAGCGCCATAGCAGCTACCTATGCGATGAACACTGAAGCTTTCTTT
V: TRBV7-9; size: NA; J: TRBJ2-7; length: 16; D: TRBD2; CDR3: CASSLLGGGRPYEQYF; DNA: TGTGCCAGCAGCTTACTCGGGGGAGGGCGTCCCTACGAGCAGTACTTC
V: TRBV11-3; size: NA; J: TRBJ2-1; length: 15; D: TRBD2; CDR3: CASSGGLALIDEQFF; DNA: TGTGCCAGCAGCGGAGGACTAGCGTTGATCGATGAGCAGTTCTTC
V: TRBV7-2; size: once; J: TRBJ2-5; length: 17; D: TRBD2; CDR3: CASSFRLAGLMGETQYF; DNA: TGTGCCAGCAGCTTCAGGCTAGCGGGATTGATGGGAGAGACCCAGTACTTC
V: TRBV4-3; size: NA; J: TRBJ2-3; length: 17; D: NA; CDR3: CASSPVSTPGATDTQYF; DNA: TGCGCCAGCAGCCCCGTTTCAACCCCGGGAGCCACAGATACGCAGTATTTT
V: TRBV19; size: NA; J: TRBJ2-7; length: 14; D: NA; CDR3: CASSIGKRTYEQYF; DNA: TGTGCCAGTAGTATAGGCAAGAGAACCTACGAGCAGTACTTC
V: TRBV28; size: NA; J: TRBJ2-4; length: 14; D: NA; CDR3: CASSLSRAKNIQYF; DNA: TGTGCCAGCAGTTTAAGCAGGGCCAAAAACATTCAGTACTTC
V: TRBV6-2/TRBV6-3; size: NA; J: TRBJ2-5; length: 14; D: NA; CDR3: CASNPSDPQETQYF; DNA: TGTGCCAGCAACCCAAGCGACCCACAAGAGACCCAGTACTTC
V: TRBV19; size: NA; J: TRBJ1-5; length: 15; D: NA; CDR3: CASSIRGSSNQPQHF; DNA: TGTGCCAGTAGTATAAGGGGCTCTAGCAATCAGCCCCAGCATTTT
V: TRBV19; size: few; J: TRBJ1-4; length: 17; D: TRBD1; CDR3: CASSIRQGPSTNEKLFF; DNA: TGTGCCAGTAGTATCCGACAGGGGCCCTCAACTAATGAAAAACTGTTTTTT
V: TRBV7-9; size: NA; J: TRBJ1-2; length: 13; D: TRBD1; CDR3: CASSLWTGWGYTF; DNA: TGTGCCAGCAGCTTATGGACAGGATGGGGCTACACCTTC
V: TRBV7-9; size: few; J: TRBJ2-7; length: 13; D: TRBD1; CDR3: CASRPTGAREQYF; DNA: TGTGCCAGCAGACCAACAGGGGCGAGGGAGCAGTACTTC
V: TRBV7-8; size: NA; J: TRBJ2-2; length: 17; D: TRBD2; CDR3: CASSLVGTSGFTGELFF; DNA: TGTGCCAGCAGCTTAGTAGGGACTAGCGGTTTCACCGGGGAGCTGTTTTTT
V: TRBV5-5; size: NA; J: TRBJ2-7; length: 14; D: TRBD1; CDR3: CASSSTGDSYEQYF; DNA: TGTGCCAGCAGCTCGACAGGGGACTCCTACGAGCAGTACTTC
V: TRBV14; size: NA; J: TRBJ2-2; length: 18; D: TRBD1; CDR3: CASSLAFGQGAWTGELFF; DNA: TGTGCCAGCAGCCTGGCCTTCGGACAGGGGGCATGGACCGGGGAGCTGTTTTTT